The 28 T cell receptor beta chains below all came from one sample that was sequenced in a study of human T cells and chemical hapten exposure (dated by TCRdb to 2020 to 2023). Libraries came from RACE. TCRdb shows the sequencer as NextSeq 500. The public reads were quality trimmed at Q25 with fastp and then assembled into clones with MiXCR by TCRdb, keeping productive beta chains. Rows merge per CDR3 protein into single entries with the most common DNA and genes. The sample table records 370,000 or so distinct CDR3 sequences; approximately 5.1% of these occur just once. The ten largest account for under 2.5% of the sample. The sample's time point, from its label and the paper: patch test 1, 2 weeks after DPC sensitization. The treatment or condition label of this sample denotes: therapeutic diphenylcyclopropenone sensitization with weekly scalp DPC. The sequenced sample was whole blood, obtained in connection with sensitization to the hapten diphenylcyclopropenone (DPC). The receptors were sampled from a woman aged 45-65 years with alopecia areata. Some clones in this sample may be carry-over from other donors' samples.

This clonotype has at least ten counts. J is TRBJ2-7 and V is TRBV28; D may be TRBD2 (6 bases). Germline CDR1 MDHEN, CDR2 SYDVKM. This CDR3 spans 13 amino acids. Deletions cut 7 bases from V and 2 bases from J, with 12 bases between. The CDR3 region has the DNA TGTGCCAGCAACGGGACTCCAACCTACGAGCAGTACTTC. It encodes CASNGTPTYEQYF.

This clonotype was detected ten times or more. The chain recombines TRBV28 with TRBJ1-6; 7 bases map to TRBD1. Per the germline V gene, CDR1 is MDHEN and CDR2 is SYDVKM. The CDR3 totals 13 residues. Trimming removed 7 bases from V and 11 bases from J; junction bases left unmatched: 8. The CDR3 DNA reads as TGTGCCAGCACTACAGGGGCAGATCCACCCCTCCACTTT. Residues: CASTTGADPPLHF. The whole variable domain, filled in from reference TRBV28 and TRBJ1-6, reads DVKVTQSSRYLVKRTGEKVFLECVQDMDHENMFWYRQDPGLGLRLIYFSYDVKMKEKGDIPEGYSVSREKKERFSLILESASTNQTSMYLCASTTGADPPLHFGNGTRLTVT.

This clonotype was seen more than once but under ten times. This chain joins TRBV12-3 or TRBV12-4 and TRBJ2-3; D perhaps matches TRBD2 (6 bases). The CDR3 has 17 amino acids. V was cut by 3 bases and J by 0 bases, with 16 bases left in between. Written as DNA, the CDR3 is TGTGCCAGCAGTTTTAGTTCTAGCGCCTCTAGCACAGATACGCAGTATTTT. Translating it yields CASSFSSSASSTDTQYF.

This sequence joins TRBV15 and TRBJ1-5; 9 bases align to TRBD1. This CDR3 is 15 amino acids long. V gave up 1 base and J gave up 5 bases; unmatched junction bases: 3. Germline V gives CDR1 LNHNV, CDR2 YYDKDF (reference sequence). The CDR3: CATSRGQGVDQPQHF. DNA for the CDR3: TGTGCCACCAGCAGAGGACAGGGGGTCGATCAGCCCCAGCATTTT.

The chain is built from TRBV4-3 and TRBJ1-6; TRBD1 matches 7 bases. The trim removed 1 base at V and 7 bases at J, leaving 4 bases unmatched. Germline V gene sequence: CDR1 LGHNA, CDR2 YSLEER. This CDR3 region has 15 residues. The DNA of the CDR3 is TGCGCCAGCAGCCAAGTCGACAGGGAAAATTCACCCCTCCACTTT. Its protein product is CASSQVDRENSPLHF.

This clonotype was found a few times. The CDR3 region is CASSQDRHSYEQYF. The CDR3 DNA reads TGTGCCAGCAGCCAAGACAGGCACTCCTACGAGCAGTACTTC. The chain uses TRBV3-1 and TRBJ2-7, with D hard to call. Germline CDR1 and CDR2: LGHDT and YNNKEL (reference sequence). V lost 0 bases to trimming and J lost 0 bases, with 6 bases between them. CDR3 size: 14 residues.

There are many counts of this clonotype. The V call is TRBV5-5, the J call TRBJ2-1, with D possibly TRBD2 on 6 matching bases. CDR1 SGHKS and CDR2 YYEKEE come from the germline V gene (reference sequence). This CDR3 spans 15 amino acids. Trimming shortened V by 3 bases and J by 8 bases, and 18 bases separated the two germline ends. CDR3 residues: CASSSTAGYMDEQFF. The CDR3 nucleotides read TGTGCCAGCAGCTCGACAGCGGGTTATATGGATGAGCAGTTCTTC. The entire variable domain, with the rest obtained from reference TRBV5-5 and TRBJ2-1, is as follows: DAGVTQSPTHLIKTRGQQVTLRCSPISGHKSVSWYQQVLGQGPQFIFQYYEKEERGRGNFPDRFSARQFPNYSSELNVNALLLGDSALYLCASSSTAGYMDEQFFGPGTRLTVL.

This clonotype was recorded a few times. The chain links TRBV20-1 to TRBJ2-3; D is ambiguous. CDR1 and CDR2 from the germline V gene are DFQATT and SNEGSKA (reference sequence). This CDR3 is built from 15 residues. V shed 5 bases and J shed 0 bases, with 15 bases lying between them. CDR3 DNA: TGCAGTGCTTATACCCAGGATGTGAGCACAGATACGCAGTATTTT. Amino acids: CSAYTQDVSTDTQYF.

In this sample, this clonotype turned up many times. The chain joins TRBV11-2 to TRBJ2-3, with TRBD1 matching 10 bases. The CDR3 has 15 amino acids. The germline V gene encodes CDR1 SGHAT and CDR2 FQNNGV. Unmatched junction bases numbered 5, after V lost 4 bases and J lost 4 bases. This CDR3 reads CASSWLGTGADTQYF. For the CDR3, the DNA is TGTGCCAGCAGCTGGCTGGGGACAGGGGCAGATACGCAGTATTTT.

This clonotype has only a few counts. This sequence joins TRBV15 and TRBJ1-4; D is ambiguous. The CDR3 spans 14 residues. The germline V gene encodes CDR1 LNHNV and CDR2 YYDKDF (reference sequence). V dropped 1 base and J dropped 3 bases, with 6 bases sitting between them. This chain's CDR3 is CATSRGPANEKLFF. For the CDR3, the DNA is TGTGCCACCAGCAGAGGGCCGGCTAATGAAAAACTGTTTTTT.

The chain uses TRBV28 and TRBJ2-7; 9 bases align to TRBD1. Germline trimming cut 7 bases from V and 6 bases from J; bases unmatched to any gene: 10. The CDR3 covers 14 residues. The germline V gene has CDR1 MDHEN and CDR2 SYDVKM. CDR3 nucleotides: TGTGCCAGCACCCCTTCGGGACAGGGATTCGAGCAGTACTTC. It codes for CASTPSGQGFEQYF.

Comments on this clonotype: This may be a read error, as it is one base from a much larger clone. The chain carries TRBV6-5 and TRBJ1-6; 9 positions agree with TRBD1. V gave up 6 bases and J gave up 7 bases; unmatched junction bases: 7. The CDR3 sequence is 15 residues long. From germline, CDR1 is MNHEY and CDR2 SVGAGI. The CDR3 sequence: CASSFSGTGNSPLHF. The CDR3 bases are TGTGCCAGCAGCTTTTCCGGGACAGGGAATTCACCCCTCCACTTT.

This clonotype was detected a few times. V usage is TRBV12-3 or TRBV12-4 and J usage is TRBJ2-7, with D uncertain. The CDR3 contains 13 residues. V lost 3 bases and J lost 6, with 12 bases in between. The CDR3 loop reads CASSLAGVREQYF. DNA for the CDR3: TGTGCCAGCAGTTTGGCCGGAGTTCGCGAGCAGTACTTC.

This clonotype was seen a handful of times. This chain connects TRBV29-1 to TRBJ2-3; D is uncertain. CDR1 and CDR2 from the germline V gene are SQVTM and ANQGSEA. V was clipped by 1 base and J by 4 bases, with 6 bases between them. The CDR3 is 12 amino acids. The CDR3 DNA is TGCAGCGTTGAAGGGCGAGCAGATACGCAGTATTTT. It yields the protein CSVEGRADTQYF.

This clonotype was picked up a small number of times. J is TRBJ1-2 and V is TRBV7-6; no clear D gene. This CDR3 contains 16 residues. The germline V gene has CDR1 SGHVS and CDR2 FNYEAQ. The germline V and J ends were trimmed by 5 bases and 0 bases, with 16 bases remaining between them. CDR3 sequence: CASSDSTVRPNYGYTF. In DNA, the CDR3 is TGTGCCAGCAGCGACTCCACCGTGAGGCCTAACTATGGCTACACCTTC.

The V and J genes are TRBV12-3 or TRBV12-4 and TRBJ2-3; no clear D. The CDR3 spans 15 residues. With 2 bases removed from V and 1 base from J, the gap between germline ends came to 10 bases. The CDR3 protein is CASSLSHEGTDTQYF. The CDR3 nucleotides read TGTGCCAGCAGTTTATCACACGAGGGCACAGATACGCAGTATTTT.

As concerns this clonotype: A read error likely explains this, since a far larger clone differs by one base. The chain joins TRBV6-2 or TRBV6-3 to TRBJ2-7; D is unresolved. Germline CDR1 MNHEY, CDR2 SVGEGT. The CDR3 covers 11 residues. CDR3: CASSYSNEQYF. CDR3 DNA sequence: TGTGCCAGCAGTTACTCCAACGAGCAGTACTTC.

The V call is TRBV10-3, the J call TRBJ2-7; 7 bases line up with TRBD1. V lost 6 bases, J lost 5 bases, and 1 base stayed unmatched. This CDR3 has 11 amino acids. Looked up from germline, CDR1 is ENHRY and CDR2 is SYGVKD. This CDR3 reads CAIRTGDEQYF. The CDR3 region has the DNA TGTGCCATCAGAACAGGGGACGAGCAGTACTTC.

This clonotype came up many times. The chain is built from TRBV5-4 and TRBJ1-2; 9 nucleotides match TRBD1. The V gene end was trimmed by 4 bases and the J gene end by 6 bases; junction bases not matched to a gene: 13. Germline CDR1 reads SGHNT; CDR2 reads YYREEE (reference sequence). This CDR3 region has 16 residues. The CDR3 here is CASSINTGQGRHGYTF. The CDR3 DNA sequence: TGTGCCAGCAGCATCAACACCGGACAGGGGCGGCATGGCTACACCTTC.

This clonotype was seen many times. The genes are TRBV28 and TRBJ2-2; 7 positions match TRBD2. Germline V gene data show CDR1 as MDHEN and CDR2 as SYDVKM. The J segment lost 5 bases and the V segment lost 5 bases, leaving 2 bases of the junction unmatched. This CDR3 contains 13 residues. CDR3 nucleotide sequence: TGTGCCAGCAGTGGGAGGGCGACCGGGGAGCTGTTTTTT. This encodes CASSGRATGELFF.

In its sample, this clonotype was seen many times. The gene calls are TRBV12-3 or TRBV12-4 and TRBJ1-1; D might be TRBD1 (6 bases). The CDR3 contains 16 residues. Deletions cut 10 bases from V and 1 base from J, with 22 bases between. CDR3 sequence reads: CATHRVWGWGNTEAFF. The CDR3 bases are TGTGCCACCCACAGGGTCTGGGGCTGGGGGAACACTGAAGCTTTCTTT.

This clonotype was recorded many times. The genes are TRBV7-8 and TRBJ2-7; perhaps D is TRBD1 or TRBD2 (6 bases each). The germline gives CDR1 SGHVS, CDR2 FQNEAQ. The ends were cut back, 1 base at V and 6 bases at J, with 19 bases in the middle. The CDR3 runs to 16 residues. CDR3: CASSLDARGASGEQYF. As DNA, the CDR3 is TGTGCCAGCAGCTTAGATGCGAGGGGGGCAAGCGGCGAGCAGTACTTC.

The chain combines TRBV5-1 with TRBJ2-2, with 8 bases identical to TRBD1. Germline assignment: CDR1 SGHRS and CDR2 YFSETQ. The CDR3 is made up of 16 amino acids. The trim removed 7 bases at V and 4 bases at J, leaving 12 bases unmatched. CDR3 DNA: TGCGCCAGCTCACAACCGACAGGGGTGCCCACCGGGGAGCTGTTTTTT. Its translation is CASSQPTGVPTGELFF.

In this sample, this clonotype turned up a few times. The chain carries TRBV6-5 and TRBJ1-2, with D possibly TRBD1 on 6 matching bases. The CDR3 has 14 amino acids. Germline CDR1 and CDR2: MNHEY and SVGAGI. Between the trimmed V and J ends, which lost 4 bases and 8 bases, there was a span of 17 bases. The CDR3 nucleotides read TGTGCCAGCAGTTCCCGTGGGACACAAAGAGGCTACACCTTC. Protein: CASSSRGTQRGYTF.

The CDR3 DNA reads TGCAGTGCAACCGGGACAGATCACTCCTACGAGCAGTACTTC. This codes for CSATGTDHSYEQYF. The chain employs TRBV20-1 and TRBJ2-7; 7 bases fit TRBD1. The V gene's germline CDR1 is DFQATT and CDR2 SNEGSKA (reference sequence). Unmatched junction bases numbered 8, after V lost 6 bases and J lost 0 bases. The CDR3 consists of 14 residues.

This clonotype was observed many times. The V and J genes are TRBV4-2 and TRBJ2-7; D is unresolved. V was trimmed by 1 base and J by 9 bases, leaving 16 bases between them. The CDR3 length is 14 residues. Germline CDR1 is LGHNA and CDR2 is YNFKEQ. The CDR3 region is CASSQVSLGAVQYF. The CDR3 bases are TGTGCCAGCAGCCAAGTCAGTTTAGGTGCGGTGCAGTACTTC.

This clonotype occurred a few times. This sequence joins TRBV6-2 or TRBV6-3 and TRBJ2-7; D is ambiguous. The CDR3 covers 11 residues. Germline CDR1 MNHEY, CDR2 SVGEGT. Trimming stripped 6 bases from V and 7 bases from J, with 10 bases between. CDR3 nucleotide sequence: TGTGCCAGCAGAGTAGGATGGGAGCAGTACTTC. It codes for CASRVGWEQYF.

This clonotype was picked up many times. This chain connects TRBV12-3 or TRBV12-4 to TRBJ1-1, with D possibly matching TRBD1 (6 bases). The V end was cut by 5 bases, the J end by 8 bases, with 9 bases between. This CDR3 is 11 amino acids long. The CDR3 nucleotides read TGTGCCAGCAGTCGCCAGGGGGAAGCTTTCTTT. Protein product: CASSRQGEAFF.